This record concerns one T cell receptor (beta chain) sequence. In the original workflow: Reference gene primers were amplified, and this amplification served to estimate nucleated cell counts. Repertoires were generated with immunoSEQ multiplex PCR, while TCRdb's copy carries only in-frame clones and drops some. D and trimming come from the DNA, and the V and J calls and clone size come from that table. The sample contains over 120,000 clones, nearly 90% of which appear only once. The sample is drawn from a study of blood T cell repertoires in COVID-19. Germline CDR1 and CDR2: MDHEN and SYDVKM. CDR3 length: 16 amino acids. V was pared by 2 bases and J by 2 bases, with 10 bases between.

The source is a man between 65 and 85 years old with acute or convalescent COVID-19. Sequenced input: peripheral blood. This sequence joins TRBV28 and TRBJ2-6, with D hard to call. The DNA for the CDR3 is TGTGCCAGCAGTTTAGTCTGGCCCCCTGGGGCCAACGTCCTGACTTTC. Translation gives CASSLVWPPGANVLTF.